This TCR beta chain was identified during a study of Graves' ophthalmopathy and Graves' hyperthyroidism. Study-wide context: Stable hyperthyroidism meant no progression to ophthalmopathy within 18 months of follow-up. Study results and caveats: Ophthalmopathy progression prediction by the model yielded a sensitivity of 60% to 71% and a specificity of around 72%. Among thyroid clonotypes expanded above 0.001 frequency, most also appeared in blood.

This clonotype was seen a few times. The antigen is unknown. Germline CDR1 MNHEY, CDR2 SMNVEV (reference sequence). This CDR3 region has 12 residues. The V end was cut by 8 bases, the J end by 5 bases, with 12 bases between. Transcripts of RNA were the source for amplifying TCR beta CDR3 regions. An opening RT-PCR round employed HTBI primers and preceded a second-round multiplex PCR. Each CDR3 protein gets one entry after TCRdb re-called the multiplex PCR reads with MiXCR. The sample includes about 1.2 million distinct CDR3 sequences, roughly 35% of them seen just once. This receptor was obtained from an adult man with Graves' hyperthyroidism. V is TRBV27 and J is TRBJ1-2, with D hard to call. Sequencing was done on a sample of peripheral blood or thyroid tissue (not recorded which). The CDR3 is CASYTPGYGYTF. The CDR3 DNA sequence: TGTGCCAGCTACACCCCGGGGTATGGCTACACCTTC.